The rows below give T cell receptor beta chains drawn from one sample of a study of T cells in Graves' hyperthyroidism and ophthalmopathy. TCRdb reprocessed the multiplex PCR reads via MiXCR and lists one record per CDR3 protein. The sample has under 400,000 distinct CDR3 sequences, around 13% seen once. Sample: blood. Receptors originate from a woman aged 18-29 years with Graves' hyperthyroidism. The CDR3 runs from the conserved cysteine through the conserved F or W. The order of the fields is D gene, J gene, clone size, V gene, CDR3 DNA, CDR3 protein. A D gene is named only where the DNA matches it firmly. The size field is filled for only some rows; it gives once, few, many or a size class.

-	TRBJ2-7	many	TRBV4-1	TGCGCCAGCAGCCAAGGTGACATATCCTACGAGCAGTACTTC	CASSQGDISYEQYF
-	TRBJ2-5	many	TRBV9	TGTGCCAGCAGCGTAGACGTGGGTCAAGAGACCCAGTACTTC	CASSVDVGQETQYF
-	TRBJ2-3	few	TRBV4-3	TGCGCCAGCAGCCAGACCCGGGACCCGGGGGTGGATACGCAGTATTTT	CASSQTRDPGVDTQYF
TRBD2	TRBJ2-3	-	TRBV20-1	TGCAGTTACACAGACTCACTAGCGGGAGTAGGGGATACGCAGTATTTT	CSYTDSLAGVGDTQYF
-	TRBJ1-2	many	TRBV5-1	TGCGCCAGCAGCTTGGGTCCAGGGGACTATGGCTACACCTTC	CASSLGPGDYGYTF
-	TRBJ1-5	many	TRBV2	TGTGCCAGCAGTGATGAGGACGGTCAGCCCCAGCATTTT	CASSDEDGQPQHF
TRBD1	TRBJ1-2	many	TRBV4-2	TGTGCCAGCAGTCGGACAGGGGAAGGGGGCTACACCTTC	CASSRTGEGGYTF
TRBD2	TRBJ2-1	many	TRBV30	TGTGCCTGGAGGGATCTAGCGGGAGGCTCCTACAATGAGCAGTTCTTC	CAWRDLAGGSYNEQFF
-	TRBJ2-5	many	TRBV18	TGTGCCAGCTCGCCCCAAGAGGCCCAGTACTTC	CASSPQEAQYF
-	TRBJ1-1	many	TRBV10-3	TGTGCCATCAGTGACAGGGAAGGTACCACTGAAGCTTTCTTT	CAISDREGTTEAFF
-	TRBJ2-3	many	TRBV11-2	TGTGCCAGCGGGCGTGGGCCGGATACGCAGTATTTT	CASGRGPDTQYF
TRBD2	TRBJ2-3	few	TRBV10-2	TGCGCCAGCAGTGACCCCATGAGCGGGGGGGCCAGGTATTCAGAGAATACGCAGTATTTT	CASSDPMSGGARYSENTQYF
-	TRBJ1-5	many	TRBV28	TGTGCCAGCAGTACAGGGTCGGGCAATCAGCCCCAGCATTTT	CASSTGSGNQPQHF
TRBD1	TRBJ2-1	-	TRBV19	TGTGCCAGTAGTCCGCAGACAGGGGAGGTAACCAAGCAGTTCTTC	CASSPQTGEVTKQFF
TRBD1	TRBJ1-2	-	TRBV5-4	TGTGCCAGCACCATGACCGGGACAGGCTATGGCTACACCTTC	CASTMTGTGYGYTF
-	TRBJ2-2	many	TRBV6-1	TGTGCCAGCCCTAACCCTTTTGGGACCGGGGAGCTGTTTTTT	CASPNPFGTGELFF